This paragraph reports one T cell receptor (beta chain). Which cohort a participant joined came from the clinical history participants gave. The table came from immunoSEQ multiplex PCR; TCRdb's copy has only in-frame clones and leaves some out. The sample shows around 250,000 clones, roughly nine tenths of them seen only once. These data come from a study of blood T cell repertoires in COVID-19. The CDR3 loop spans 16 amino acids. Germline V gives CDR1 SEHNR, CDR2 FQNEAQ (reference sequence). Trimming removed 0 bases at V and 1 base at J, with 9 bases between. The V gene is TRBV7-9, the J gene TRBJ2-2; D might be TRBD1 (6 bases). The receptor's source is a human donor in a cohort exposed to, infected with or recovered from COVID-19 (not recorded which). The donor label of this sample is uncertain. The sequencing input was PBMCs or T cells enriched from blood (not recorded which). Here the CDR3 reads CASSLAGAVNTGELFF. The CDR3 DNA follows: TGTGCCAGCAGCTTAGCGGGGGCCGTGAACACCGGGGAGCTGTTTTTT.